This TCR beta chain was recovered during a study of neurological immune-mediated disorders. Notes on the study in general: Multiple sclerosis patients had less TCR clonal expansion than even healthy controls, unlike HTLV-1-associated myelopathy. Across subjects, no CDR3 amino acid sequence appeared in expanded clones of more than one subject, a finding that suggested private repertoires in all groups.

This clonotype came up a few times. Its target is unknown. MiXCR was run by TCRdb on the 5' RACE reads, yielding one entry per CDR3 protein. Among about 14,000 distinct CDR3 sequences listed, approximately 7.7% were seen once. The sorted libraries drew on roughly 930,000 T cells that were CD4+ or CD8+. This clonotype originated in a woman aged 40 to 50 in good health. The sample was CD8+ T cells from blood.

The DNA for the CDR3 is TGTGCCAGCAGCCCGGAATCCCTAGCGGGGGCGTACAATGAGCAGTTCTTC. Translation gives CASSPESLAGAYNEQFF. The chain recombines TRBV4-2 with TRBJ2-1; 10 nucleotides align to TRBD2. Per the germline V gene, CDR1 is LGHNA and CDR2 is YNFKEQ. After removal of 4 bases from V and 4 bases from J, the junction contained 10 bases not matched to a gene. The CDR3 covers 17 residues.